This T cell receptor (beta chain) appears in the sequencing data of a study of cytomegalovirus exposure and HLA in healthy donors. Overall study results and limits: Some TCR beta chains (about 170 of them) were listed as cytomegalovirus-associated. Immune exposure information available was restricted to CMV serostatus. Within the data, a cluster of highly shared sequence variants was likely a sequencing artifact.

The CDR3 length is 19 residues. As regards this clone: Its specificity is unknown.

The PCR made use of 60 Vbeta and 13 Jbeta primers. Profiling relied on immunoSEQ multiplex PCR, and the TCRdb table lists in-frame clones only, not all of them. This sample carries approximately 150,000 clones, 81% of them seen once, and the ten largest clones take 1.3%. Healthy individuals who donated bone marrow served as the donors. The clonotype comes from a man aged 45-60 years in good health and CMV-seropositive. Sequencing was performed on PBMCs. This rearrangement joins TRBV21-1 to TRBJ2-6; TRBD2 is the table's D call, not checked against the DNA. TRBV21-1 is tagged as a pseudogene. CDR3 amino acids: CASRPLPGRGDSGANVLTF. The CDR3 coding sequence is TGTGCCAGCCGACCCCTACCGGGGAGGGGCGATTCTGGGGCCAACGTCCTGACTTTC.